This T cell receptor beta chain was identified during a study of lymphopenia after photon versus proton radiotherapy. V gave up 3 bases and J gave up 4 bases; unmatched junction bases: 6. The germline V gene encodes CDR1 SGHRS and CDR2 YFSETQ. There are 15 residues in the CDR3. The method was immunoSEQ multiplex PCR; TCRdb's version includes in-frame clones alone and lacks a portion of them. The sample carries some 38,000 clones, roughly 92% recorded once. The count of this clone is one. The sequence was collected from a man aged 55 to 69 with cholangiocarcinoma. The chain has TRBV5-1 and TRBJ2-1; 8 positions agree with TRBD1. Specimen: peripheral blood, collected from a patient treated with photon-based radiotherapy. CDR3 sequence (DNA): TGCGCCAGCAGCTACTTGGACAGGGAATACAATGAGCAGTTCTTC. Protein product: CASSYLDREYNEQFF.